One T cell receptor beta chain is described in this entry. Its target antigen remains unknown. It has no much larger one-base neighbor in the sample; base qualities were not kept. The data were taken from a study of response to subunit inactivated influenza vaccine (dated by TCRdb to between 2017 and 2018). Notes on the research overall: Deep quantitative T cell receptor repertoire profiling was used in the study to track responses to a trivalent subunit inactivated influenza vaccine. The study at large found these results: The authors suggested that each seasonal influenza vaccination may recruit only a limited number of new T cells.

Receptor amplification or capture employed RT-PCR. The sample was run on an Illumina HiSeq 2500. TCRdb reprocessed the public reads (quality trimming at Q25 with fastp, clone calling with MiXCR) and kept in-frame beta chains. Under each unique CDR3 protein, matching rows form one entry showing the most common genes and DNA. This sample gives more than 550,000 distinct CDR3 sequences in total; about 11% of them show up just once. The top ten hold roughly 9.6% of the sample. The germline ends are 9 bases apart after V is trimmed by 7 bases and J by 0 bases. The germline V gene encodes CDR1 MDHEN and CDR2 SYDVKM. From its cysteine to its phenylalanine, the CDR3 spans 13 amino acids. CDR3 DNA is the only sequence kept; it has 39 bases, read in frame from the first base. The data also belong to a second study, concerning T cells expressing NK-cell markers. Drawing on the second study: 5'RACE template switching, by which a universal primer site and unique molecular identifiers were added, was used to make TCR beta cDNA libraries. Three sorted T-cell subsets (CD3+CD56+NKG2C+, CD3+CD56+NKG2C- and CD3+CD56-NKG2C+) from fewer than 10 donors had their TCR beta-chain repertoires profiled. Seven of the eight sequenced donors were HCMV-seropositive and one was HCMV-seronegative. To restrict sorting to alphabetaTCR-expressing T cells, an anti-gammadeltaTCR antibody was added in several experiments. For five or six donors, the dominant CD3+CD56+NKG2C+ clonotypes were among the top 10 CD8+ clonotypes and accounted for about 1.0-7.5% of CD8+ T cells. Those dominant clonotypes were again the most abundant among CD3+CD56-NKG2C+ cells in four donors, at roughly 28.3-60.1%. Whether the expanded NKG2C-expressing T cell clones were specific for HCMV antigens remained unclear. Randomly selected healthy volunteers, three men and five women, were used as the eight sequenced donors. To determine HCMV serostatus, a commercial ELISA kit was used to detect HCMV-specific IgG in serum. Ficoll density gradient centrifugation was used to isolate peripheral blood mononuclear cells from blood. For about 6 donors, unsorted PBMC were also used to sequence bulk peripheral blood T-cell repertoires. Synthesis of cDNA was primed from the TCR beta constant segment and was followed by two consecutive PCR amplification steps. Libraries were sequenced as 2 x 150 bp reads on Illumina HiSeq 2000/2500, MiSeq or NextSeq. MIGEC was used to demultiplex reads and group reads by UMI, and MiTCR was used to assemble and quantify clonotypes. Only TCR cDNA sequences supported by at least two reads were kept to exclude erroneous sequences. The tcR package was used for downstream repertoire analysis, and clonotypes were matched between fractions using CDR3 nucleotide sequence together with V segment. VDJmatch was used to annotate antigen specificity against VDJdb, with one amino acid substitution in CDR3 allowed.

The starting material was PBMCs from blood, obtained on the day of vaccination. This receptor chain uses TRBV28 and TRBJ1-1; no D gene is confidently identified. The receptor was derived from a man aged 45-65 years who received an inactivated influenza vaccine. Donor details come from another sample of the same person, matched by shared clones. Here the CDR3 is given as CASTGNMNTEAFF. In nucleotide form, the sequence is TGTGCCAGCACGGGAAACATGAACACTGAAGCTTTCTTT.